This entry features one T cell receptor (beta chain) sequence. Germline CDR1 is LGHNA and CDR2 is YNFKEQ. Trimming shortened V by 6 bases and J by 6 bases, and 9 bases separated the two germline ends. The CDR3 has 11 amino acids. This specimen comes from a study of cytomegalovirus exposure and HLA in healthy donors. The PCR was carried out with 60 Vbeta primers and 13 Jbeta primers. TCRdb's table, derived via immunoSEQ multiplex PCR, lists solely in-frame clones and lacks some. The profile shows approximately 73,000 clones, almost 80% of them singletons. V is TRBV4-2 and J is TRBJ2-7; D is perhaps TRBD1 (5 bases). Sequencing was done on a sample of PBMCs. This TCR was recovered from a woman in her thirties or forties in good health and CMV-seropositive. The CDR3: CASSHRGEQYF. Written as DNA, the CDR3 is TGTGCCAGCAGTCATAGGGGCGAGCAGTACTTC.